This T cell receptor beta chain stems from a study of T cells in Graves' hyperthyroidism and ophthalmopathy. Stable Graves' hyperthyroidism denoted no ophthalmopathy progression over 18 months. Each diagnosis was grounded in clinical symptoms, serum thyroxine and TRAb, thyroid ultrasound, and orbital computed tomography. RNA transcripts gave rise to amplified TCR beta CDR3 regions. HTBI primers were the set used in a first-round RT-PCR of the TCR CDR3. TCRdb re-analysed the multiplex PCR reads in MiXCR, keeping a single row per CDR3 protein. Of about 620,000 distinct CDR3 sequences listed, 16% are singletons. Material for sequencing was blood. This TCR was recovered from a woman under 40 with Graves' hyperthyroidism.

The CDR3 protein is CASVVADGYTF. As DNA, the CDR3 is TGCGCCAGCGTCGTGGCGGATGGCTACACCTTC. This chain links TRBV10-2 with TRBJ1-2; no definite D call. The CDR3 has 11 residues. The V gene lost 8 bases and the J gene lost 6 bases, with 10 bases spanning the gap. Germline lookup yields CDR1 WSHSY and CDR2 SAAADI.